This is a list of T cell receptor beta chains from one sample in a study of blood T cell repertoires in COVID-19. Generated by immunoSEQ multiplex PCR, the TCRdb table keeps only in-frame clones and is missing some. The table shows about 180,000 clones, with approximately 87% occurring only once. Sequencing input: peripheral blood. These receptors were collected from a man aged 65 to 79 with active or convalescent COVID-19. Each CDR3 is given with its conserved first and last residue. Fields, in order: clone size, V gene, J gene, CDR3 protein. Not every row has a clone size; where given, it reads once, few, many or a size class.

abundance: -; v_gene: TRBV24-1; j_gene: TRBJ2-5; CDR3aa: CATSEGTDRQETQYF
abundance: -; v_gene: TRBV27; j_gene: TRBJ1-2; CDR3aa: CASSSRGGHSNYGYTF
abundance: -; v_gene: TRBV28; j_gene: TRBJ2-2; CDR3aa: CASSSRGSGNTGELFF
abundance: -; v_gene: TRBV2; j_gene: TRBJ2-7; CDR3aa: CASRAGTGGSYEQYF
abundance: -; v_gene: TRBV28; j_gene: TRBJ1-2; CDR3aa: CATSRGGWNYGYTF
abundance: -; v_gene: TRBV3-1/TRBV3-2; j_gene: TRBJ2-6; CDR3aa: CASNSLRDRSSGANVLTF
abundance: -; v_gene: TRBV2; j_gene: TRBJ2-1; CDR3aa: CASSVGLPIYNEQFF
abundance: -; v_gene: TRBV15; j_gene: TRBJ2-5; CDR3aa: CATSRDGRTALETQYF
abundance: once; v_gene: TRBV7-2; j_gene: TRBJ1-5; CDR3aa: CASSLRTGDNQPQHF
abundance: -; v_gene: TRBV7-8; j_gene: TRBJ1-1; CDR3aa: CASSLESFLNTEAFF
abundance: -; v_gene: TRBV7-6; j_gene: TRBJ2-7; CDR3aa: CASSDYGTVSNEQYF
abundance: -; v_gene: TRBV3-1/TRBV3-2; j_gene: TRBJ2-1; CDR3aa: CASSQDFTGAYNEQFF
abundance: -; v_gene: TRBV4-1; j_gene: TRBJ1-1; CDR3aa: CASSLNRAQGTEAFF
abundance: -; v_gene: TRBV5-1; j_gene: TRBJ1-6; CDR3aa: CASSSETTGSNSPLHF